The sequence of this T cell receptor (beta chain) was determined in a study of shared clonotypes between healthy human individuals. General study findings and limits: Richness estimates generally favored naive over memory subsets.

Researchers ran the assay at a deep level. The input for sorted-subset replicate PCRs was roughly 180 ng DNA, 30,000 or so T cell genomes. Profiling relied on immunoSEQ multiplex PCR, and the TCRdb table lists in-frame clones only, not all of them. The table records roughly 680,000 clones, roughly two thirds of them present only once. About this clone itself: Its antigen remains unidentified.

The CDR3 has 11 residues. V was shortened by 5 bases and J by 6 bases, with 8 bases between the two germline ends. The V gene's germline CDR1 is MNHEY and CDR2 SVGAGI. Participating donors were healthy, HIV-negative adults free of recent acute infections or vaccinations. The sample comprised memory CD4+ T cells sorted from blood. Regarding subset: CD45RA-negative fraction. This sequence joins TRBV6-5 and TRBJ2-7; D unclear. This receptor was identified in a woman in her thirties in good health. The CDR3 is CASSVHSEQYF. DNA for the CDR3: TGTGCCAGCAGTGTTCACAGCGAGCAGTACTTC.